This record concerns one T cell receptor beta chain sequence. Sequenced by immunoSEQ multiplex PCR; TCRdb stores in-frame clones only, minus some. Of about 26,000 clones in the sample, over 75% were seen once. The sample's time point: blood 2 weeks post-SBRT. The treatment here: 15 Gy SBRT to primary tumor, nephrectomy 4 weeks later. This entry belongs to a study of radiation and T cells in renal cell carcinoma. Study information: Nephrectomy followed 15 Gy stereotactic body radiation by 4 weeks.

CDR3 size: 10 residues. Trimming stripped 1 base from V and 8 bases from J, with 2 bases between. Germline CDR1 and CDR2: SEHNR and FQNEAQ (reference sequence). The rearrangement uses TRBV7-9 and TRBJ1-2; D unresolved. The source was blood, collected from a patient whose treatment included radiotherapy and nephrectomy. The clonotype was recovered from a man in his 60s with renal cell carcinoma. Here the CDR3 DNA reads TGTGCCAGCAGCTTAGTCGGCTACACCTTC. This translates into CASSLVGYTF.